The 5 T cell receptor beta chains reported below all come from one sample, sequenced in a study of T cells in Graves' hyperthyroidism and ophthalmopathy. Researchers amplified the TCR beta CDR3 regions from RNA transcripts. The HTBI set primed first-round TCR CDR3 RT-PCR. One entry per CDR3 protein results from TCRdb running MiXCR on the multiplex PCR reads. The table lists approximately 600,000 distinct CDR3 sequences, around 20% of them singletons. Sequencing was carried out using blood. Receptor source: a man younger than 40 with Graves' ophthalmopathy.

The chain carries TRBV10-3 and TRBJ1-2; D uncertain. The V end was cut by 10 bases, the J end by 5 bases, with 17 bases between. Germline assignment: CDR1 ENHRY and CDR2 SYGVKD. CDR3 length: 13 amino acids. Written as DNA, the CDR3 is TGTGCCACCGTTTCGGACGAAGGTTATGGCTACACCTTC. Translated, it gives CATVSDEGYGYTF.

The chain uses TRBV7-9 and TRBJ2-1, with D possibly TRBD2 on 5 matching bases. The CDR3 length is 15 residues. Trimming shortened V by 1 base and J by 6 bases, and 13 bases separated the two germline ends. The V gene's germline CDR1 is SEHNR and CDR2 FQNEAQ (reference sequence). CDR3 coding DNA: TGTGCCAGCAGCTTAGGGACTCGTGACGTCAATGAGCAGTTCTTC. Protein product: CASSLGTRDVNEQFF. The full variable domain, rest sourced from reference TRBV7-9 and TRBJ2-1, is DTGVSQNPRHKITKRGQNVTFRCDPISEHNRLYWYRQTLGQGPEFLTYFQNEAQLEKSRLLSDRFSAERPKGSFSTLEIQRTEQGDSAMYLCASSLGTRDVNEQFFGPGTRLTVL.

This clonotype was detected a few times. The J gene is TRBJ1-2, the V gene TRBV6-2 or TRBV6-3, with D possibly matching TRBD1 (6 bases). CDR3 size: 13 residues. V lost 7 bases to trimming and J lost 4 bases, with 13 bases between them. Germline V lookup: CDR1 MNHEY, CDR2 SVGEGT. The CDR3 loop is CASTRDKSYGYTF. As DNA, the CDR3 is TGTGCCAGCACCAGGGACAAATCCTATGGCTACACCTTC.

The rearrangement joins TRBV5-1 to TRBJ1-5, with 7 bases that match TRBD1. J was trimmed by 6 bases and V by 5 bases; bases with no gene match: 11. Germline-derived CDR1 and CDR2 are SGHRS and YFSETQ. The CDR3 contains 15 residues. The chain's CDR3 is CASSSEGARGQPQHF. DNA for the CDR3: TGCGCCAGCAGTTCGGAGGGGGCGCGGGGTCAGCCCCAGCATTTT.

Ten or more counts support this clonotype. CDR3 sequence reads: CASSFQGGNTIYF. The CDR3 bases are TGTGCCAGCAGTTTCCAGGGAGGAAACACCATATATTTT. The rearrangement links TRBV12-3 or TRBV12-4 to TRBJ1-3; TRBD1 might be the D (5 bases). The CDR3 loop spans 13 amino acids. The V end was cut by 3 bases, the J end by 4 bases, with 7 bases between.